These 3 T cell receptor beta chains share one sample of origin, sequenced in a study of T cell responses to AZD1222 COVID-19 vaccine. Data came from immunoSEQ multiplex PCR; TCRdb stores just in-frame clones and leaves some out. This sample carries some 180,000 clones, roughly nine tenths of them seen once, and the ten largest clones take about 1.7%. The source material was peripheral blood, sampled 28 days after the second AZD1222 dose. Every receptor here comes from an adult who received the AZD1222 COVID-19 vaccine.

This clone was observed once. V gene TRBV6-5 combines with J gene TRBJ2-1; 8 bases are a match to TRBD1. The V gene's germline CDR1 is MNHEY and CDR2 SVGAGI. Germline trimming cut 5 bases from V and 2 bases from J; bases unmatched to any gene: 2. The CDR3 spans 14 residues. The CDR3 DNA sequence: TGTGCCAGCAGTCGGACAGGGCCCTACAATGAGCAGTTCTTC. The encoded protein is CASSRTGPYNEQFF.

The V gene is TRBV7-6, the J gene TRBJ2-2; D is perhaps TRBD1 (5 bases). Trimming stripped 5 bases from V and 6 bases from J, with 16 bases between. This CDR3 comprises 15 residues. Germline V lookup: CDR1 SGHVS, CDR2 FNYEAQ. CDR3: CASSRTPGRPGELFF. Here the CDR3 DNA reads TGTGCCAGCAGCCGAACCCCAGGGCGGCCCGGGGAGCTGTTTTTT.

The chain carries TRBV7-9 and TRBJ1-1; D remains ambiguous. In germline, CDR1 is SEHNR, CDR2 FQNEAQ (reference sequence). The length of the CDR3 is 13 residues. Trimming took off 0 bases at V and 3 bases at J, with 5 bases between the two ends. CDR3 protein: CASSLASYTEAFF. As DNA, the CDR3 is TGTGCCAGCAGCTTAGCCTCTTACACTGAAGCTTTCTTT.